This TCR beta chain appears in the sequencing data of a study of cytomegalovirus exposure and HLA in healthy donors. The germline V gene encodes CDR1 MNHEY and CDR2 SMNVEV (reference sequence). Trimming left V 5 bases short and J 0 bases short, with 13 bases between. The CDR3 loop spans 15 amino acids. Assay: immunoSEQ multiplex PCR; the TCRdb copy retains only in-frame clones and omits some. The table shows 300,000 to 400,000 clones, with 86% occurring only once. This receptor was obtained from a woman aged 18-29 years in good health and CMV-seronegative. The chain has TRBV27 and TRBJ1-1, with D possibly TRBD1 on 5 matching bases. Sequencing used PBMCs. CDR3 residues: CASSPGDGMNTEAFF. The CDR3 nucleotides are TGTGCCAGCAGTCCGGGGGACGGTATGAACACTGAAGCTTTCTTT.